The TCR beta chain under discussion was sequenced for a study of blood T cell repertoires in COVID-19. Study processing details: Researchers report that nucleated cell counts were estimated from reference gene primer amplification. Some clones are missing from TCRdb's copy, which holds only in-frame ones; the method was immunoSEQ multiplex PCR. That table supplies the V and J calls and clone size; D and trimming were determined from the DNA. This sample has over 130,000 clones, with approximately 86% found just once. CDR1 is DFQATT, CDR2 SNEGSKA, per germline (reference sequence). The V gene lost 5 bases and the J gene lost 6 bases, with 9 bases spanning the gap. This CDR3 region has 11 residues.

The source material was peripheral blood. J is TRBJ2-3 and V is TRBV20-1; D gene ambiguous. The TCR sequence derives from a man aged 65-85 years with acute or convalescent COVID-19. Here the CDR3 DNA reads TGCAGTGCTTCTGTCAGGGATACGCAGTATTTT. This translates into CSASVRDTQYF.